These T cell receptor beta chains were read from a single sample in a study of blood T cell repertoires in COVID-19. Profiled with immunoSEQ multiplex PCR; TCRdb holds only in-frame clones, not every one. The sample lists more than 300,000 clones; 90% to 95% were seen once. Sequencing was carried out using PBMCs or T cells enriched from blood (not recorded which). The source is a woman aged 25 to 39 who had been exposed to COVID-19. CDR3s leave out the opening cysteine and the closing phenylalanine or tryptophan.

V,length,J,CDR3
TRBV6-4,13,TRBJ2-1,ASSPGQGGNNEQF
TRBV9,14,TRBJ2-7,ASSLSGGTFRDEQY
TRBV5-6,11,TRBJ2-5,ASSPSVVETQY
TRBV19,10,TRBJ2-7,ASSIGNYEQY
TRBV5-1,15,TRBJ2-3,ASSFGSGGTYTDTQY
TRBV11-1,12,TRBJ1-1,ASSRGLENTEAF
TRBV19,14,TRBJ2-3,ASSEGLAGSTDTQY
TRBV25-1,13,TRBJ1-2,ASSPSSGYRYGYT
TRBV10-1,17,TRBJ1-5,ASSEKVDTILRDGQPQH
TRBV10-1,14,TRBJ2-3,ASSEKDREFTDTQY
TRBV29-1,16,TRBJ2-1,SVEDPRTSEPLNNEQF
TRBV27,16,TRBJ1-3,ASSFGRESADSGNTIY
TRBV5-1,11,TRBJ2-7,ASSQRREYEQY
TRBV5-1,12,TRBJ1-2,ASSRSGQGSGYT
TRBV3-1/TRBV3-2,13,TRBJ1-6,ASSLQGSYNSPLH
TRBV19,11,TRBJ1-3,ASSQGSGNTIY
TRBV19,13,TRBJ2-1,ASSTRTGTGDEQF
TRBV18,12,TRBJ2-5,ASSRTGVQETQY
TRBV4-2,12,TRBJ1-3,ASSQDYSGNTIY
TRBV4-2,12,TRBJ1-2,ASSLQGTGGGYT
TRBV2,11,TRBJ1-1,ASTLSLATEAF
TRBV20-1,9,TRBJ1-1,SAHSYTEAF
TRBV7-9,9,TRBJ1-2,ASSSDQGTA
TRBV7-2,11,TRBJ2-3,ASSTLGTDTQY
TRBV3-1/TRBV3-2,17,TRBJ1-5,ASSRLTATGANSNQPQH
TRBV19,11,TRBJ1-5,ASSIDLGDPQH
TRBV5-1,13,TRBJ1-2,ASSLAGTGGNSYT
TRBV5-1,13,TRBJ1-5,ASSPGHKSNQPQH
TRBV28,14,TRBJ2-7,ASSTLGQGISYEQY
TRBV27,13,TRBJ2-1,ASSLSRSLGNEQF
TRBV5-1,12,TRBJ2-3,ASRPSGATDTQY
TRBV24-1,13,TRBJ2-5,ATSDFESGQETQY
TRBV4-2,12,TRBJ1-2,ASSQDRPGGGYT
TRBV5-1,12,TRBJ2-7,ASSLGTADYEQY
TRBV5-6,12,TRBJ1-1,ASRMDRANTEAF
TRBV7-9,12,TRBJ1-1,ASSQASPNTEAF
TRBV7-3,12,TRBJ1-5,ASSGTGLNQPQH
TRBV5-1,15,TRBJ1-3,ASRTGHSGPSGNTIY
TRBV6-1,15,TRBJ2-2,ASSEPGGGARTGELF
TRBV5-1,13,TRBJ2-7,ASSPATGGSYEQY
TRBV19,14,TRBJ1-5,ASSKGTGLSNQPQH
TRBV18,10,TRBJ1-2,ASGQGAGGYT
TRBV4-1,13,TRBJ1-2,ASSQGVPGGYGYT
TRBV6-6,12,TRBJ1-5,ASSYVAGVQPQH